These T cell receptor beta chains were read from a single sample in a study of cytomegalovirus exposure and HLA in healthy donors. The table came from immunoSEQ multiplex PCR; TCRdb's copy has only in-frame clones and leaves some out. Of about 160,000 clones listed, roughly 80% are singletons. Sequenced sample: PBMCs. All receptors derive from a man in his fifties in good health and CMV-seropositive. The CDR3 runs from the conserved cysteine through the conserved F or W. The D gene is left open where the match is weak. Size is omitted from some rows. Given values are once, few, many or a class for expanded clones.

j_gene | d_gene | abundance | v_gene | CDR3aa | CDR3nt
TRBJ1-4 | TRBD1 | . | TRBV4-3 | CASSQDRMGQYEKLFF | TGCGCCAGCAGCCAAGATAGAATGGGACAGTATGAAAAACTGTTTTTT
TRBJ1-1 | . | . | TRBV27 | CASSRRKATEAFF | TGTGCCAGCAGCCGGAGAAAGGCCACTGAAGCTTTCTTT
TRBJ2-5 | TRBD2 | . | TRBV6-1 | CASSRPGGNRETQYF | TGTGCCAGCAGTCGCCCGGGGGGGAATCGGGAGACCCAGTACTTC
TRBJ1-5 | TRBD1 | . | TRBV27 | CASSPRGTGFQPQHF | TGTGCCAGCAGTCCCAGGGGGACAGGGTTTCAGCCCCAGCATTTT
TRBJ2-7 | TRBD1 | once | TRBV19 | CASSEGQPYEQYF | TGTGCCAGTAGTGAGGGACAGCCTTACGAGCAGTACTTC
TRBJ1-3 | TRBD1 | . | TRBV5-1 | CASSRWTGGGSSGNTIYF | TGCGCCAGCAGCAGATGGACAGGGGGAGGTTCCTCTGGAAACACCATATATTTT
TRBJ1-2 | . | once | TRBV28 | CASSLWREEEGYTF | TGTGCCAGCAGTTTATGGAGGGAGGAGGAAGGCTACACCTTC
TRBJ1-4 | . | . | TRBV30 | CAWGAWGGREKLFF | TGTGCCTGGGGGGCATGGGGGGGACGTGAAAAACTGTTTTTT
TRBJ1-2 | . | . | TRBV7-2 | CASSPAASPGNGYTF | TGTGCCAGCAGCCCAGCGGCCAGCCCGGGGAATGGCTACACCTTC
TRBJ2-1 | . | . | TRBV11-1 | CASSLAVRARSGEQFF | TGTGCCAGCAGCTTAGCAGTCAGGGCCCGGAGTGGTGAGCAGTTCTTC
TRBJ2-1 | TRBD2 | once | TRBV2 | CASSELAGGPGEQFF | TGTGCCAGCAGTGAACTAGCGGGGGGGCCGGGTGAGCAGTTCTTC
TRBJ1-2 | . | . | TRBV4-3 | CASSNPGGYGYTF | TGCGCCAGCAGCAACCCGGGAGGCTATGGCTACACCTTC
TRBJ1-1 | . | . | TRBV5-1 | CASSFQGIEAFF | TGCGCCAGCAGCTTCCAGGGCATTGAAGCTTTCTTT
TRBJ1-2 | TRBD1 | few | TRBV4-3 | CASSHGDRGDLNYGYTF | TGCGCCAGCAGCCATGGCGACAGGGGGGACCTGAACTATGGCTACACCTTC
TRBJ2-1 | TRBD2 | . | TRBV7-9 | CASSSREGSYNEQFF | TGTGCCAGCAGCTCTCGGGAGGGCTCCTACAATGAGCAGTTCTTC
TRBJ2-1 | TRBD1 | . | TRBV11-3 | CASSLTGTGVHNEQFF | TGTGCCAGCAGCTTAACCGGGACAGGGGTGCACAATGAGCAGTTCTTC
TRBJ2-7 | . | . | TRBV19 | CASSIGRVYEQYF | TGTGCCAGTAGCATCGGTCGGGTATACGAGCAGTACTTC
TRBJ2-7 | . | . | TRBV27 | CASSLRGPYEQYF | TGTGCCAGCAGTTTGAGAGGGCCCTACGAGCAGTACTTC
TRBJ2-2 | . | . | TRBV4-1 | CASSQRSGVIGELFF | TGCGCCAGCAGCCAAAGGTCAGGGGTTATCGGGGAGCTGTTTTTT
TRBJ1-3 | . | . | TRBV4-3 | CASSQGAQVSGNTIYF | TGCGCCAGCAGCCAAGGAGCACAGGTCTCTGGAAACACCATATATTTT
TRBJ1-1 | TRBD1 | . | TRBV6-5 | CASTRQGATEAFF | TGTGCCAGCACCCGACAGGGCGCCACTGAAGCTTTCTTT
TRBJ2-6 | . | . | TRBV9 | CASSAQTVPGANVLTF | TGTGCCAGCAGCGCCCAGACAGTCCCTGGGGCCAACGTCCTGACTTTC
TRBJ1-4 | . | . | TRBV4-1 | CASSPSQGGFEKLFF | TGCGCCAGCAGCCCTTCACAGGGAGGGTTTGAAAAACTGTTTTTT
TRBJ2-7 | . | . | TRBV10-3 | CAISEALAREQYF | TGTGCCATCAGTGAGGCACTAGCAAGGGAGCAGTACTTC
TRBJ2-1 | . | . | TRBV5-1 | CASSLDFNNEQFF | TGTGCCAGCAGCTTGGACTTCAACAATGAGCAGTTCTTC
TRBJ1-1 | TRBD1 | . | TRBV6-5 | CASTTGGARYAEAFF | TGTGCCAGCACAACAGGGGGCGCACGGTACGCTGAAGCTTTCTTT
TRBJ1-5 | . | . | TRBV4-3 | CASSQVLGARQPQHF | TGCGCCAGCAGCCAAGTTTTGGGGGCTCGTCAGCCCCAGCATTTT
TRBJ2-1 | TRBD2 | . | TRBV2 | CASSGRGGLHNEQFF | TGTGCCAGCAGTGGTCGGGGGGGCCTACACAATGAGCAGTTCTTC
TRBJ1-2 | TRBD1 | . | TRBV6-1 | CASSRGTGIGYTF | TGTGCCAGCAGTCGCGGGACAGGGATTGGCTACACCTTC
TRBJ2-7 | TRBD1 | . | TRBV5-1 | CASSFTTDRGGSYEQYF | TGCGCCAGCAGCTTTACTACGGACAGGGGGGGAAGCTACGAGCAGTACTTC
TRBJ1-1 | TRBD1 | . | TRBV12-5 | CASGLEGAITEAFF | TGTGCTAGTGGTTTGGAGGGGGCGATCACTGAAGCTTTCTTT
TRBJ1-1 | TRBD1 | . | TRBV28 | CASSGTGVVTEAFF | TGTGCCAGTTCCGGGACAGGGGTGGTCACTGAAGCTTTCTTT
TRBJ2-1 | TRBD1 | . | TRBV28 | CASSRPRDRGTGNEQFF | TGTGCCAGCAGTCGACCCCGGGACAGGGGGACCGGCAATGAGCAGTTCTTC
TRBJ2-1 | TRBD1 | few | TRBV10-3 | CAILDPGTGGNEQFF | TGTGCCATCCTTGACCCCGGAACAGGGGGCAATGAGCAGTTCTTC
TRBJ2-7 | . | . | TRBV6-5 | CASSPTRDEQYF | TGTGCCAGCAGCCCAACGAGAGACGAGCAGTACTTC
TRBJ1-4 | . | . | TRBV4-1 | CASSQDRFGGRSSRRELFF | TGCGCCAGCAGCCAAGATCGTTTCGGCGGGCGGTCTTCCCGTCGGGAACTGTTTTTT
TRBJ2-3 | . | few | TRBV14 | CASSPGFGLDTQYF | TGTGCCAGCAGCCCGGGGTTCGGTTTAGATACGCAGTATTTT
TRBJ1-5 | . | . | TRBV5-1 | CASSLAGSGEPQHF | TGCGCCAGCAGCTTGGCTGGCTCGGGGGAGCCCCAGCATTTT
TRBJ1-1 | TRBD1 | . | TRBV5-4 | CAITQDRYTEAFF | TGTGCCATAACTCAGGACAGGTACACTGAAGCTTTCTTT